The 30 T cell receptor beta chains in this list originate from one sample, sequenced in a study of shared clonotypes between healthy human individuals. Naive CD8 cells were CD45RO-negative, positively selected for CCR7, excluding terminally differentiated effector memory CD45RA+ cells. Here immunoSEQ multiplex PCR was the method, and the copy in TCRdb shows in-frame clones only, minus some. The sample yields 1.5 million to 2.5 million clones, approximately 94% seen once. Sequenced: naive CD8+ T cells sorted from blood. Receptors were obtained from a man younger than 35 in good health.

V usage is TRBV27 and J usage is TRBJ2-7; D is unclear. Trimming pared 5 bases from V and 0 bases from J, leaving 11 bases between. Germline assignment: CDR1 MNHEY and CDR2 SMNVEV (reference sequence). This CDR3 has 14 residues. CDR3 in amino acids: CASSKNSYSYEQYF. CDR3 nucleotides: TGTGCCAGCAGTAAAAACTCTTACTCCTACGAGCAGTACTTC.

V gene TRBV10-3 combines with J gene TRBJ2-2; D may be TRBD1 (5 bases). Per the germline V gene, CDR1 is ENHRY and CDR2 is SYGVKD. Trimming removed 4 bases at V and 4 bases at J, with 7 bases between. This CDR3 spans 13 amino acids. The CDR3 loop is CAISGTTTGELFF. In DNA form, the CDR3 reads TGTGCCATCAGTGGGACAACCACCGGGGAGCTGTTTTTT.

V gene TRBV15 combines with J gene TRBJ2-6; tentatively, D is TRBD2 (6 bases). CDR1 LNHNV and CDR2 YYDKDF come from the germline V gene (reference sequence). This CDR3 has 14 residues. Trimming pared 7 bases from V and 4 bases from J, leaving 11 bases between. CDR3 protein: CATTPGVGANVLTF. The CDR3 bases are TGTGCCACCACTCCGGGGGTGGGGGCCAACGTCCTGACTTTC.

This clone was detected only a few times. The chain joins TRBV19 to TRBJ1-4; D not resolved. Germline loops: CDR1 LNHDA, CDR2 SQIVND (reference sequence). The CDR3 loop spans 13 amino acids. The V gene lost 3 bases and the J gene lost 7 bases, with 9 bases spanning the gap. CDR3 sequence: CASSMGWGEKLFF. CDR3 nucleotide sequence: TGTGCCAGTAGTATGGGTTGGGGTGAAAAACTGTTTTTT. The variable domain in full, with the rest retrieved from reference TRBV19 and TRBJ1-4, is DGGITQSPKYLFRKEGQNVTLSCEQNLNHDAMYWYRQDPGQGLRLIYYSQIVNDFQKGDIAEGYSVSREKKESFPLTVTSAQKNPTAFYLCASSMGWGEKLFFGSGTQLSVL.

This chain uses TRBV4-1 with TRBJ1-2, with D maybe TRBD1 (6 bases). The CDR3 consists of 15 residues. CDR1 is MGHRA and CDR2 is YSYEKL in the germline V gene. V lost 2 bases and J 8 bases, leaving 18 bases between the germline ends. The CDR3 spells CASSQSGGGAGGYTF. The DNA for the CDR3 is TGCGCCAGCAGCCAATCCGGCGGGGGCGCCGGGGGCTACACCTTC.

The gene calls are TRBV13 and TRBJ2-1; TRBD1 might be the D (6 bases). The CDR3 loop spans 14 amino acids. Trimming shortened V by 5 bases and J by 1 base, and 9 bases separated the two germline ends. Germline values: CDR1 PRHDT, CDR2 FYEKMQ (reference sequence). In nucleotides, the CDR3 is TGTGCCAGCAGCCCGGACAGATCCTACAATGAGCAGTTCTTC. Residues: CASSPDRSYNEQFF.

The CDR3 DNA reads TGTGCCAGCAGCTTACTCCGGCACAATGAGCAGTTCTTC. It is translated as CASSLLRHNEQFF. J is TRBJ2-1 and V is TRBV11-2; unclear D gene. This CDR3 has 13 residues. The germline gives CDR1 SGHAT, CDR2 FQNNGV. Trimming cost V 2 bases and J 5 bases, with 7 bases left between them.

The V and J genes are TRBV20-1 and TRBJ2-2; unclear D gene. Trimming took 6 bases from V and 4 from J, leaving 6 bases between them. The CDR3 sequence is 11 residues long. Germline CDR1 and CDR2: DFQATT and SNEGSKA (reference sequence). CDR3 loop: CSAQSTGELFF. DNA for the CDR3: TGCAGTGCCCAAAGCACCGGGGAGCTGTTTTTT.

The chain joins TRBV27 to TRBJ2-7; no definite D call. Germline V gives CDR1 MNHEY, CDR2 SMNVEV (reference sequence). The CDR3 covers 15 residues. V lost 10 bases to trimming and J lost 0 bases, with 19 bases between them. The CDR3, as DNA: TGTGCCACCCAAACAACACAGATGCCCTCCTACGAGCAGTACTTC. Translated: CATQTTQMPSYEQYF.

The rearrangement uses TRBV5-4 and TRBJ2-3, with a possible D match to TRBD2 (6 bases). V dropped 6 bases and J dropped 2 bases, with 19 bases sitting between them. Germline V gene data show CDR1 as SGHNT and CDR2 as YYREEE (reference sequence). The CDR3 sequence is 16 residues long. CDR3 DNA sequence: TGTGCCAGCATGGGGAATCGCGGGGACCCCACAGATACGCAGTATTTT. It codes for CASMGNRGDPTDTQYF.

In the case of this clone: The sample carries other DNA sequences with the same CDR3. The chain joins TRBV27 to TRBJ1-6; weak D call: TRBD1 (6 bases). V lost 3 bases, J lost 6 bases, and 9 bases lay in between. The CDR3 runs 14 residues. Germline assignment: CDR1 MNHEY and CDR2 SMNVEV (reference sequence). The CDR3 region has the DNA TGTGCCAGCAGTTTGCAGGGGTCTAATTCACCCCTCCACTTT. It codes for CASSLQGSNSPLHF.

The rearrangement uses TRBV5-1 and TRBJ2-5, with 10 positions matching TRBD2. Per the germline V gene, CDR1 is SGHRS and CDR2 is YFSETQ. The trim removed 6 bases at V and 5 bases at J, leaving 7 bases unmatched. This CDR3 region has 14 residues. The CDR3: CASTLSGRAETQYF. CDR3 coding DNA: TGCGCCAGCACCTTAAGCGGGAGGGCGGAGACCCAGTACTTC.

With respect to this clone: Other nucleotide sequences from this sample produce the same CDR3. V usage is TRBV11-2 and J usage is TRBJ2-7, with D tentatively TRBD1 or TRBD2 (5 bases each). CDR3 length equals 13 residues. Germline loops: CDR1 SGHAT, CDR2 FQNNGV. V was clipped by 3 bases and J by 0 bases, with 6 bases between them. CDR3 sequence (DNA): TGTGCCAGCAGCTTGGGGGACTCCTACGAGCAGTACTTC. Its protein product is CASSLGDSYEQYF.

The chain links TRBV6-1 to TRBJ2-7; TRBD1 matches 8 bases. The germline V gene encodes CDR1 MNHNS and CDR2 SASEGT. Unmatched junction bases numbered 6, after V lost 6 bases and J lost 5 bases. The CDR3 sequence is 13 residues long. CDR3 coding DNA: TGTGCCAGCAGCCATCGGACAGGGCACGAGCAGTACTTC. Its protein product is CASSHRTGHEQYF.

This rearrangement joins TRBV28 to TRBJ1-1; weak D call: TRBD1 (5 bases). The CDR3 loop spans 14 amino acids. Germline V gene lookup returns CDR1 MDHEN and CDR2 SYDVKM. The V end lost 3 bases, the J end lost 4 bases, and 12 bases lay between the germline ends. In DNA, the CDR3 is TGTGCCAGCAGTTTCCAGGGTCCCAGCACTGAAGCTTTCTTT. It translates to CASSFQGPSTEAFF.

The chain joins TRBV11-2 to TRBJ1-5, with D perhaps matching TRBD1 (6 bases). In germline, CDR1 is SGHAT, CDR2 FQNNGV. The V end was cut by 3 bases, the J end by 6 bases, with 12 bases between. CDR3 size: 14 residues. DNA for the CDR3: TGTGCCAGCAGCTTGGACAGTCTAAGTCAGCCCCAGCATTTT. This codes for CASSLDSLSQPQHF.

V is TRBV5-1 and J is TRBJ2-2; D tentatively fits TRBD1 or TRBD2 (5 bases each). Germline lookup yields CDR1 SGHRS and CDR2 YFSETQ. The CDR3 consists of 13 residues. V dropped 2 bases and J dropped 6 bases, with 8 bases sitting between them. CDR3 amino acids: CASSFQGAGELFF. CDR3 DNA sequence: TGCGCCAGCAGCTTCCAGGGAGCCGGGGAGCTGTTTTTT.

The chain is built from TRBV21-1 and TRBJ2-4. TRBV21-1 is labeled a pseudogene. The CDR3 is made up of 15 amino acids. CDR3 DNA: TGTGCCAGCCTGGTGGGCAGGGAGGCCAAAAACATTCAGTACTTC. It specifies CASLVGREAKNIQYF.

The table lists this clone with a few counts. V usage is TRBV29-1 and J usage is TRBJ1-2, with D unclear. Trimming shortened V by 3 bases and J by 7 bases, and 15 bases separated the two germline ends. The CDR3 has 13 amino acids. CDR1 is SQVTM, CDR2 ANQGSEA, per germline. In DNA, the CDR3 is TGCAGCGTTGATGAGGGATTTGGGTCTGGCTACACCTTC. As protein: CSVDEGFGSGYTF.

The chain has TRBV11-1 and TRBJ2-2, with D uncertain. V gave up 1 base and J gave up 8 bases, with 14 bases separating them. This CDR3 contains 15 residues. Germline CDR1 SGHAT, CDR2 FQDESV (reference sequence). In nucleotides, the CDR3 is TGTGCCAGCAGCTTAGGAACAGTCCCTATTGGGGAGCTGTTTTTT. It translates to CASSLGTVPIGELFF.

The V call is TRBV11-2, the J call TRBJ1-5; 7 bases line up with TRBD1. The CDR3 consists of 14 residues. The junction had 7 bases not matched to a gene; V was cut back by 4 bases and J by 7 bases. Germline CDR1 and CDR2: SGHAT and FQNNGV. The CDR3 DNA is TGTGCCAGCAGCTATACAGGGGCAGGCCAGCCCCAGCATTTT. It codes for CASSYTGAGQPQHF.

The chain combines TRBV9 with TRBJ1-1, with 8 positions matching TRBD1. Germline V gene lookup returns CDR1 SGDLS and CDR2 YYNGEE. This CDR3 has 16 amino acids. Losses at the gene ends were 2 bases for V and 1 base for J; bases not matched to a gene: 7. CDR3 nucleotide sequence: TGTGCCAGCAGCGTGGGGGAGACAGGGGCGAACACTGAAGCTTTCTTT. It yields the protein CASSVGETGANTEAFF.

The chain combines TRBV5-6 with TRBJ2-5; tentative D call: TRBD2 (5 bases). Germline lookup yields CDR1 SGHDT and CDR2 YYEEEE. This CDR3 is 14 amino acids long. The germline V and J ends were trimmed by 0 bases and 4 bases, with 10 bases remaining between them. This chain's CDR3 is CASSLDGLPETQYF. The DNA of the CDR3 is TGTGCCAGCAGCTTGGATGGACTCCCAGAGACCCAGTACTTC.

This chain uses TRBV6-1 with TRBJ1-1; possibly TRBD1 for D (5 bases). V was clipped by 4 bases and J by 7 bases, with 7 bases between them. From germline, CDR1 is MNHNS and CDR2 SASEGT. The CDR3 consists of 11 residues. The CDR3 region has the DNA TGTGCCAGCAGTGCCGGGGGTGAAGCTTTCTTT. The encoded protein is CASSAGGEAFF.

This chain joins TRBV30 and TRBJ2-1, with 10 nucleotides matching TRBD2. Germline assignment: CDR1 GTSNPN and CDR2 SVGIG (reference sequence). Losses at the gene ends were 5 bases for V and 4 bases for J; bases not matched to a gene: 8. The CDR3 is 15 residues long. CDR3 region: CAWGGTSAYYNEQFF. The CDR3 DNA reads as TGTGCCTGGGGAGGGACTAGCGCTTATTACAATGAGCAGTTCTTC.

The V and J genes are TRBV13 and TRBJ2-1, with D possibly being TRBD1 (5 bases). This CDR3 is 15 amino acids long. Trimming took 3 bases from V and 2 from J, leaving 11 bases between them. Germline loops: CDR1 PRHDT, CDR2 FYEKMQ (reference sequence). CDR3 sequence reads: CASSLGRAAYNEQFF. In nucleotides, the CDR3 is TGTGCCAGCAGCTTGGGCAGGGCGGCCTACAATGAGCAGTTCTTC.

Concerning this clone: This sample includes further DNA sequences coding for the same CDR3. In DNA form, the CDR3 reads TGTGCCAGCAGCCTGGCAGTAAACACTGAAGCTTTCTTT. It encodes CASSLAVNTEAFF. The rearrangement links TRBV6-5 to TRBJ1-1; D gene uncertain. V lost 6 bases and J 2 bases, leaving 10 bases between the germline ends. The germline V gene encodes CDR1 MNHEY and CDR2 SVGAGI. The length of the CDR3 is 13 residues.

This clone was observed once. The chain employs TRBV13 and TRBJ2-7; no definite D call. Germline assignment: CDR1 PRHDT and CDR2 FYEKMQ (reference sequence). The CDR3 has 14 amino acids. Between the trimmed V and J ends, which lost 4 bases and 2 bases, there was a span of 12 bases. As DNA, the CDR3 is TGTGCCAGCAGCTGGGGTCGTTCGACCTACGAGCAGTACTTC. Residues: CASSWGRSTYEQYF.

The CDR3 is CASSDLAGYNEQFF. The CDR3 DNA reads TGTGCCAGCAGCGACCTAGCGGGGTACAATGAGCAGTTCTTC. The J gene is TRBJ2-1, the V gene TRBV9; 9 positions agree with TRBD2. Germline lookup yields CDR1 SGDLS and CDR2 YYNGEE. The CDR3 contains 14 residues. The J segment lost 4 bases and the V segment lost 3 bases, leaving 2 bases of the junction unmatched.

The count of this clone is one. The chain combines TRBV4-1 with TRBJ2-7, with D uncertain. The ends were cut back, 4 bases at V and 2 bases at J, with 15 bases in the middle. This CDR3 comprises 15 residues. The germline V gene encodes CDR1 MGHRA and CDR2 YSYEKL. CDR3 residues: CASSPLGRATYEQYF. The CDR3 bases are TGCGCCAGCAGCCCCCTAGGACGGGCAACCTACGAGCAGTACTTC.